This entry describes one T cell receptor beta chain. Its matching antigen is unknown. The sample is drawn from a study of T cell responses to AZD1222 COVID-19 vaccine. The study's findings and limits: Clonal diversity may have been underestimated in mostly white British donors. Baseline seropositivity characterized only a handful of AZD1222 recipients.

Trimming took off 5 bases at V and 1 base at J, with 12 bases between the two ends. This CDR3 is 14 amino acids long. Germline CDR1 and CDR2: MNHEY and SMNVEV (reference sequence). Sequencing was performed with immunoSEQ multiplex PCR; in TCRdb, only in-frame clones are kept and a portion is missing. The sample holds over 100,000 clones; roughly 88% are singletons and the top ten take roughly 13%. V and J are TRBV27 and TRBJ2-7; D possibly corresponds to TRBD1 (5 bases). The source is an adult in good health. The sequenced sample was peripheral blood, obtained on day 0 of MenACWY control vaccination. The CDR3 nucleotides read TGTGCCAGCAGTGCAACAGGATTTTCCTACGAGCAGTACTTC. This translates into CASSATGFSYEQYF.